This T cell receptor beta chain was identified during a study of blood T cell repertoires in COVID-19. This CDR3 is built from 17 residues. With V trimmed by 2 bases and J by 3 bases, 10 bases remained unmatched. Produced via immunoSEQ multiplex PCR; TCRdb's table is partial and in-frame only. The sample holds 260,000 or so clones, roughly 88% seen once. This rearrangement joins TRBV23-1 to TRBJ2-5, with 9 bases aligning to TRBD1. TRBV23-1 falls under the ORF class, with uncertain function. Source material: peripheral blood. The TCR originated in a man aged 18-30 years with active or convalescent COVID-19. The CDR3 sequence: CASSQRIRDREKETQYF. CDR3 bases: TGCGCCAGCAGTCAACGAATCCGGGACAGGGAGAAAGAGACCCAGTACTTC.